The 17 T cell receptor beta chains below all came from one sample that was sequenced in a study of molecular identifiers for immune sequencing clone quantification. TCRdb reprocessed the PCR reads with MiXCR, giving one entry per CDR3 protein. The data hold 550,000 to 750,000 distinct CDR3 sequences, with 15% to 20% observed a single time. The source material was naive CD8+ T cells from blood, with Jurkat cell RNA spiked in. The subset denotes: FACS-sorted CD8+CD4-CCR7+CD45RA+ naive T cells. Receptors originate from a human donor in good health. Some libraries in this study had Jurkat cell RNA spiked in.

This clonotype occurred many times. This chain links TRBV27 with TRBJ1-6; a possible D gene is TRBD1 (6 bases). CDR3 size: 18 residues. Germline V gene lookup returns CDR1 MNHEY and CDR2 SMNVEV (reference sequence). V lost 3 bases, J lost 10 bases, and 25 bases lay in between. CDR3 DNA: TGTGCCAGCAGTTTGGCTCCGGGACCCACGGGCAGGGGCTCACCCCTCCACTTT. This gives the protein CASSLAPGPTGRGSPLHF.

On this clonotype itself: A read error may explain this, as a much larger clone is one base away. The chain joins TRBV24-1 to TRBJ2-1, with 8 positions matching TRBD1. CDR1 and CDR2 (germline): KGHDR, SFDVKD. This CDR3 has 15 residues. Trimming cost V 3 bases and J 4 bases; bases outside gene matches: 4. CDR3 sequence reads: CATSDRWTGYNEQFF. Here the CDR3 DNA reads TGTGCCACCAGTGATAGGTGGACAGGGTACAATGAGCAGTTCTTC.

This clonotype occurred many times. The rearrangement uses TRBV9 and TRBJ2-1; a possible D gene is TRBD2 (5 bases). CDR1 and CDR2 from the germline V gene are SGDLS and YYNGEE. The CDR3 extends over 12 amino acids. Deletions cut 3 bases from V and 7 bases from J, with 8 bases between. This chain's CDR3 is CASSDGINEQFF. The CDR3 DNA reads TGTGCCAGCAGCGACGGGATAAATGAGCAGTTCTTC.

This clonotype was observed many times. This rearrangement joins TRBV7-2 to TRBJ1-2; no definite D call. V was cut by 7 bases and J by 4 bases, with 19 bases left in between. Looked up from germline, CDR1 is SGHTA and CDR2 is FQGNSA. The CDR3 is 15 amino acids. CDR3 bases: TGTGCCAGCACCCCAACGGGAGGCCGTGTCTATGGCTACACCTTC. Translated: CASTPTGGRVYGYTF.

This clonotype was seen many times. The chain uses TRBV4-3 and TRBJ2-7; D may be TRBD2 (6 bases). In germline, CDR1 is LGHNA, CDR2 YSLEER. This CDR3 spans 17 amino acids. Between the trimmed V and J ends, which lost 0 bases and 4 bases, there was a span of 19 bases. The CDR3 loop is CASSQEIPGLINYEQYF. For the CDR3, the DNA is TGCGCCAGCAGCCAAGAAATTCCGGGACTCATAAATTACGAGCAGTACTTC.

The table lists this clonotype with many counts. The chain joins TRBV9 to TRBJ2-3, with TRBD2 matching 10 bases. Germline CDR1 SGDLS, CDR2 YYNGEE. This CDR3 contains 16 residues. With V trimmed by 3 bases and J by 2 bases, 6 bases remained unmatched. The CDR3: CASSGTLAGVTDTQYF. The CDR3 DNA sequence: TGTGCCAGCAGCGGAACTCTAGCGGGAGTCACAGATACGCAGTATTTT.

This chain uses TRBV5-6 with TRBJ1-2; no clear D gene. Trimming removed 2 bases from V and 3 bases from J, with 11 bases in between. The CDR3 runs 14 residues. CDR1 and CDR2 from the germline V gene are SGHDT and YYEEEE. CDR3 residues: CASSLSTAYYGYTF. In nucleotides, the CDR3 is TGTGCCAGCAGCTTATCCACGGCCTACTATGGCTACACCTTC.

Ten or more counts support this clonotype. The chain is built from TRBV5-1 and TRBJ2-3, with 7 bases identical to TRBD1. V gave up 3 bases and J gave up 0 bases; unmatched junction bases: 4. The CDR3 has 15 residues. Looked up from germline, CDR1 is SGHRS and CDR2 is YFSETQ. CDR3 sequence: CASSSDRASTDTQYF. The CDR3 DNA reads as TGCGCCAGCAGCTCTGACAGGGCTAGCACAGATACGCAGTATTTT. The whole variable domain, filled in from reference TRBV5-1 and TRBJ2-3, reads KAGVTQTPRYLIKTRGQQVTLSCSPISGHRSVSWYQQTPGQGLQFLFEYFSETQRNKGNFPGRFSGRQFSNSRSEMNVSTLELGDSALYLCASSSDRASTDTQYFGPGTRLTVL.

Ten or more counts support this clonotype. The chain uses TRBV19 and TRBJ2-1; no clear D gene. The CDR3 extends over 15 amino acids. CDR1 and CDR2 (germline): LNHDA, SQIVND (reference sequence). The germline V and J ends were trimmed by 4 bases and 3 bases, with 13 bases remaining between them. This CDR3 is CASSTPRDLYNEQFF. The CDR3 DNA reads as TGTGCCAGTAGTACCCCCCGTGACCTCTACAATGAGCAGTTCTTC.

This clonotype was recorded a few times. The V and J genes are TRBV5-1 and TRBJ2-7; weak D call: TRBD2 (5 bases). The CDR3 is 16 amino acids. Trimming shortened V by 4 bases and J by 3 bases, and 20 bases separated the two germline ends. In germline, CDR1 is SGHRS, CDR2 YFSETQ. Here the CDR3 reads CASSTYSGYVGYEQYF. Written as DNA, the CDR3 is TGCGCCAGCAGCACCTACTCGGGATATGTTGGCTACGAGCAGTACTTC.

This clonotype was detected many times. The chain recombines TRBV5-1 with TRBJ2-1; D ambiguous. Germline V gene data show CDR1 as SGHRS and CDR2 as YFSETQ. The CDR3 has 14 amino acids. Trimming removed 7 bases at V and 5 bases at J, with 16 bases between. The DNA for the CDR3 is TGCGCCAGCGCCCGACCCCCTCGGGACAATGAGCAGTTCTTC. Protein: CASARPPRDNEQFF.

V usage is TRBV5-3 and J usage is TRBJ1-1; the match to TRBD1 covers 7 bases. TRBV5-3 is identified as an open reading frame with a role that is uncertain. The CDR3 loop spans 14 amino acids. V shed 8 bases, J shed 5 bases, and the junction held 12 bases outside the gene matches. CDR3: CASSTDRVGTEAFF. For the CDR3, the DNA is TGTGCCAGCAGCACTGACAGGGTGGGGACTGAAGCTTTCTTT.

Worth noting for this clonotype: A much larger clone differs from this one at a single base, so this may be a read error. The chain recombines TRBV11-2 with TRBJ2-7; tentatively, D is TRBD2 (5 bases). There are 14 residues in the CDR3. Germline CDR1 is SGHAT and CDR2 is FQNNGV. CDR3 bases: TGTGTCAGCAGCTTAGATCCCGGGGCCTACGAGCAGTACTTC. Protein product: CVSSLDPGAYEQYF.

Many counts were recorded for this clonotype. CDR3 region: CASSYSASNQPQHF. In nucleotides, the CDR3 is TGTGCCAGCAGTTACTCGGCGAGCAATCAGCCCCAGCATTTT. This chain joins TRBV6-2 or TRBV6-3 and TRBJ1-5; D unclear. The germline gives CDR1 MNHEY, CDR2 SVGEGT. With 0 bases removed from V and 1 base from J, the gap between germline ends came to 4 bases. This CDR3 has 14 residues.

This clonotype has more than one count but fewer than ten. The V call is TRBV6-5, the J call TRBJ2-7; no firm D call. The germline V and J ends were trimmed by 0 bases and 2 bases, with 14 bases remaining between them. In germline, CDR1 is MNHEY, CDR2 SVGAGI. The CDR3 has 16 amino acids. CDR3 nucleotide sequence: TGTGCCAGCAGTTACTCACCCCCCGACGGTCCCTACGAGCAGTACTTC. Its translation is CASSYSPPDGPYEQYF.

This clonotype was counted ten times or more. The chain is built from TRBV20-1 and TRBJ2-7; 8 bases are a match to TRBD2. After removal of 2 bases from V and 3 bases from J, the junction contained 9 bases not matched to a gene. The CDR3 loop spans 15 amino acids. Germline CDR1 DFQATT, CDR2 SNEGSKA (reference sequence). The CDR3: CSARITGTSYYEQYF. The CDR3 nucleotides are TGCAGTGCTAGAATTACCGGGACTAGTTACTACGAGCAGTACTTC.

Ten or more counts support this clonotype. The V gene is TRBV6-6, the J gene TRBJ2-7; TRBD1 or TRBD2 may be the D gene (5 bases each). This CDR3 region has 15 residues. With 0 bases removed from V and 1 base from J, the gap between germline ends came to 10 bases. Germline CDR1 MNHNY, CDR2 SVGAGI (reference sequence). This CDR3 is CASSYSTGASYEQYF. In DNA, the CDR3 is TGTGCCAGCAGTTACTCGACCGGGGCGTCCTACGAGCAGTACTTC.